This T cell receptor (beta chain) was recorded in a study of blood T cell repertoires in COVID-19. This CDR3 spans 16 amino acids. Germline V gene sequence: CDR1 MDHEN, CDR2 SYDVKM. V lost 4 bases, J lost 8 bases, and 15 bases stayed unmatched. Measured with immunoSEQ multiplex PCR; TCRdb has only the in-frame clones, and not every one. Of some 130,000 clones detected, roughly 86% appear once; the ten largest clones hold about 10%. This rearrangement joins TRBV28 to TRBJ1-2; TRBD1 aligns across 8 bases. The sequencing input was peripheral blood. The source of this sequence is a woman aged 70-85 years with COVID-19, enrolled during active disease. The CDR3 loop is CASSSPGPGGIGGYTF. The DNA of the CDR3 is TGTGCCAGCAGTTCCCCCGGGCCAGGGGGCATCGGGGGCTACACCTTC.